The T cell receptor beta chain under discussion was sequenced for a study of technical replicates of blood from a few donors. TCRdb keeps only in-frame clones here, not all; method: immunoSEQ multiplex PCR. The sample lists about 83,000 clones, around 90% occurring once. V lost 5 bases and J 5 bases, leaving 8 bases between the germline ends. CDR1 and CDR2 from the germline V gene are SGHNT and YYREEE (reference sequence). The CDR3 sequence is 12 residues long. The source of this sequence is a human donor in good health. The sequenced material came from T cells isolated from PBMCs. This chain connects TRBV5-4 to TRBJ2-1; no firm D call. DNA for the CDR3: TGTGCCAGCAGTACGCTAGACAATGAGCAGTTCTTC. Translating it yields CASSTLDNEQFF.